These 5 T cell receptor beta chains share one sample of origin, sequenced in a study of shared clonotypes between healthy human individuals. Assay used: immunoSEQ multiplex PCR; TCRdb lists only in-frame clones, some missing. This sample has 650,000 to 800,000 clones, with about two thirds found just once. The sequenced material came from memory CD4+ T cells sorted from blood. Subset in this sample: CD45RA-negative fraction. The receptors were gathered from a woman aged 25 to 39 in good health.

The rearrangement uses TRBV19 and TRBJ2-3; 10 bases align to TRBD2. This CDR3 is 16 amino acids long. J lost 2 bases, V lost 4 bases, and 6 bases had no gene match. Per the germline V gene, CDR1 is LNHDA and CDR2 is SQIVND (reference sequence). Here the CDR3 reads CASSRASGSITDTQYF. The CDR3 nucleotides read TGTGCCAGTAGTAGGGCTAGCGGGAGTATCACAGATACGCAGTATTTT.

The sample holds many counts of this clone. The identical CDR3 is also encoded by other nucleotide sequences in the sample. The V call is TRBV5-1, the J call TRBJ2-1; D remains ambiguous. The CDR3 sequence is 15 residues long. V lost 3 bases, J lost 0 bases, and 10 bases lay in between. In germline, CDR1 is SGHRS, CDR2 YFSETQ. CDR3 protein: CASSSDTSSYNEQFF. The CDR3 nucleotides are TGCGCCAGCAGCTCCGACACGAGCTCCTACAATGAGCAGTTCTTC.

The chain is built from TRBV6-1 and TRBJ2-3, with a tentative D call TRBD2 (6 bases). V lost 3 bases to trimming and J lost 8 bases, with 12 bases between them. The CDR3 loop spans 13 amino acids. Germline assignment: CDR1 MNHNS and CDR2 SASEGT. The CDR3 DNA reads TGTGCCAGCAGTGACAGGTGGGAGGTTACGCAGTATTTT. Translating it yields CASSDRWEVTQYF.

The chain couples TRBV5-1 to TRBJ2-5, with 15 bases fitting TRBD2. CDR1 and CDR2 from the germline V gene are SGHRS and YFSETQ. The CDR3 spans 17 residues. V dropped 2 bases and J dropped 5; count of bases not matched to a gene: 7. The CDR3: CASSLGLAGGPWETQYF. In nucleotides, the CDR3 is TGCGCCAGCAGCTTAGGACTAGCGGGAGGGCCGTGGGAGACCCAGTACTTC.

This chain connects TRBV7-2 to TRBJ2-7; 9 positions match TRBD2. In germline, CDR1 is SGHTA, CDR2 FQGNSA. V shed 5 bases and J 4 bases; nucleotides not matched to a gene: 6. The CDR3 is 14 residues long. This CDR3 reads CASSPQREVYEQYF. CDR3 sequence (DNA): TGTGCCAGCAGCCCGCAGCGGGAGGTATACGAGCAGTACTTC.